Each of the 29 T cell receptor beta chains below was sequenced from the same sample in a study of blood T cell repertoires in COVID-19. Produced via immunoSEQ multiplex PCR; TCRdb's table is partial and in-frame only. The table includes some 45,000 clones, 82% detected once. The sequenced material came from peripheral blood. The receptors originated from a human donor in a cohort sampled during active COVID-19.

J is TRBJ2-3 and V is TRBV11-1; 7 bases align to TRBD1. This CDR3 comprises 14 residues. Germline CDR1 is SGHAT and CDR2 is FQDESV (reference sequence). V shed 5 bases and J 2 bases; nucleotides not matched to a gene: 4. CDR3 bases: TGTGCCAGCAGCCCCGGGACAGCCACAGATACGCAGTATTTT. It translates to CASSPGTATDTQYF.

This clone appeared a single time. The genes are TRBV28 and TRBJ2-7; D unresolved. Germline values: CDR1 MDHEN, CDR2 SYDVKM. V gave up 2 bases and J gave up 5 bases, with 4 bases separating them. The CDR3 runs 11 residues. CDR3 in amino acids: CASSLRDEQYF. DNA for the CDR3: TGTGCCAGCAGTTTACGTGACGAGCAGTACTTC.

As regards this clone: Other DNA sequences in the sample encode the same CDR3. This chain connects TRBV11-2 to TRBJ2-1; TRBD2 matches at 8 bases. The trim removed 5 bases at V and 2 bases at J, leaving 5 bases unmatched. CDR1 is SGHAT, CDR2 FQNNGV, per germline. The length of the CDR3 is 15 residues. Here the CDR3 DNA reads TGTGCCAGCAGCGTCACTAGCGGAGCCTACAATGAGCAGTTCTTC. Its protein is CASSVTSGAYNEQFF.

The V gene is TRBV10-3, the J gene TRBJ1-3, with TRBD1 matching 7 bases. The CDR3 spans 16 residues. Germline CDR1 reads ENHRY; CDR2 reads SYGVKD. J gave up 2 bases and V 2 bases, and 6 bases lay outside the gene matches. CDR3 bases: TGTGCCATCAGTGAGGCGGGGACAGCAGCTGGAAACACCATATATTTT. Encoded protein: CAISEAGTAAGNTIYF.

The chain employs TRBV18 and TRBJ2-1, with 8 bases identical to TRBD2. The V segment lost 1 base and the J segment 10 bases; nucleotides outside the gene matches: 3. CDR3 size: 13 residues. The germline CDR1 and CDR2 sequences are KGHSH and LQKENI. The CDR3 DNA reads TGTGCCAGCTCACCACGTACGGGAGGGGAGCAGTTCTTC. Its translation: CASSPRTGGEQFF.

This clone was found a few times. The chain combines TRBV11-2 with TRBJ2-2; 12 bases are a match to TRBD2. After removal of 5 bases from V and 1 base from J, the junction contained 11 bases not matched to a gene. The CDR3 has 19 residues. Germline V gene sequence: CDR1 SGHAT, CDR2 FQNNGV. CDR3 protein: CASSHRGLAGGGNTGELFF. The CDR3 nucleotides are TGTGCCAGCAGCCACAGGGGGCTAGCGGGAGGGGGGAACACCGGGGAGCTGTTTTTT.

This chain connects TRBV28 to TRBJ2-7, with 9 nucleotides matching TRBD2. This CDR3 has 16 amino acids. Germline assignment: CDR1 MDHEN and CDR2 SYDVKM. The trim removed 5 bases at V and 0 bases at J, leaving 8 bases unmatched. The CDR3 nucleotides read TGTGCCAGCAGTAAACTAGGACTAGCGACCTCCTACGAGCAGTACTTC. It codes for CASSKLGLATSYEQYF.

This clone was found once. CDR3 sequence: CASSYSDGLGRTGELFF. Here the CDR3 DNA reads TGTGCCAGCAGTTACTCGGACGGACTAGGGAGGACCGGGGAGCTGTTTTTT. V is TRBV6-2 or TRBV6-3 and J is TRBJ2-2; 7 bases agree with TRBD2. With 0 bases clipped from V and 5 bases from J, the junction kept 9 bases outside the gene matches. Looked up from germline, CDR1 is MNHEY and CDR2 is SVGEGT. CDR3 size: 17 residues.

The chain is built from TRBV11-2 and TRBJ2-2; a possible D gene is TRBD1 (6 bases). CDR3 length: 15 residues. From germline, CDR1 is SGHAT and CDR2 FQNNGV. The V and J ends lost 4 bases and 1 base respectively, with 10 bases between them. CDR3 DNA: TGTGCCAGCAGCTCGTTGACAGGGAACACCGGGGAGCTGTTTTTT. Amino acids: CASSSLTGNTGELFF.

The chain uses TRBV9 and TRBJ2-3; unclear D gene. V lost 4 bases and J lost 6, with 9 bases in between. Germline loops: CDR1 SGDLS, CDR2 YYNGEE. The CDR3 runs 12 residues. CDR3 protein: CASSPTKDTQYF. DNA for the CDR3: TGTGCCAGCAGCCCCACTAAGGATACGCAGTATTTT.

This chain joins TRBV6-2 or TRBV6-3 and TRBJ1-1; TRBD1 agrees at 9 bases. This CDR3 has 15 amino acids. CDR1 MNHEY and CDR2 SVGEGT come from the germline V gene. V gave up 2 bases and J gave up 3 bases; unmatched junction bases: 4. DNA for the CDR3: TGTGCCAGCAGTTACGCCGGGACAGGGCACACTGAAGCTTTCTTT. Protein: CASSYAGTGHTEAFF.

V is TRBV3-1 (or the pseudogene TRBV3-2) and J is TRBJ2-2, with D possibly being TRBD2 (5 bases). Trimming removed 3 bases from V and 0 bases from J, with 11 bases in between. The CDR3 loop spans 16 amino acids. CDR1 is LGHDT, CDR2 YNNKEL, per germline (reference sequence). CDR3 loop: CASSQAAGSNTGELFF. The CDR3 DNA reads TGTGCCAGCAGCCAGGCGGCGGGCTCGAACACCGGGGAGCTGTTTTTT.

The rearrangement joins TRBV7-9 to TRBJ2-1; a possible D gene is TRBD2 (5 bases). The CDR3 loop spans 11 amino acids. The germline CDR1 and CDR2 sequences are SEHNR and FQNEAQ (reference sequence). Trimming shortened V by 6 bases and J by 11 bases, and 11 bases separated the two germline ends. CDR3 nucleotides: TGTGCCAGCAGTACCGGGAATAAGCAGTTCTTC. Its translation is CASSTGNKQFF.

The table lists this clone with a few counts. The chain combines TRBV7-3 with TRBJ2-7; 8 nucleotides align to TRBD2. The CDR3 loop spans 14 amino acids. With 8 bases clipped from V and 6 bases from J, the junction kept 12 bases outside the gene matches. Per germline, CDR1 SGHTA and CDR2 FQGTGA. The CDR3 sequence is CASGPGTRALEQYF. CDR3 sequence (DNA): TGTGCCAGCGGACCAGGGACTAGAGCTCTCGAGCAGTACTTC.

The chain links TRBV11-3 to TRBJ2-7, with a weak D call TRBD1 (5 bases). The V and J ends lost 6 bases and 4 bases respectively, with 10 bases between them. The CDR3 sequence is 12 residues long. Germline V gene lookup returns CDR1 SGHNT and CDR2 YENEEA. CDR3 in amino acids: CASRGSGYEQYF. The CDR3 DNA reads as TGTGCCAGCAGGGGGTCAGGGTACGAGCAGTACTTC.

The CDR3 DNA is TGTGCCAGCAGCCACACGAGGGAGACCCAGTACTTC. This codes for CASSHTRETQYF. The rearrangement joins TRBV3-1 (or the pseudogene TRBV3-2) to TRBJ2-5; unclear D gene. The CDR3 is made up of 12 amino acids. CDR1 and CDR2 (germline): LGHDT, YNNKEL (reference sequence). V was clipped by 3 bases and J by 5 bases, with 7 bases between them.

The CDR3: CASTPREQYF. The DNA of the CDR3 is TGTGCCAGTACTCCCCGCGAGCAGTACTTC. The V gene is TRBV19, the J gene TRBJ2-7, with D unclear. Trimming removed 7 bases at V and 6 bases at J, with 7 bases between. CDR1 is LNHDA, CDR2 SQIVND, per germline (reference sequence). There are 10 residues in the CDR3.

CDR3 region: CASRPTGIQALYQPQHF. The CDR3 DNA sequence: TGTGCCAGTAGACCGACAGGGATCCAGGCATTATATCAGCCCCAGCATTTT. The chain uses TRBV19 and TRBJ1-5; 7 bases are shared with TRBD1. The CDR3 runs to 17 residues. The germline CDR1 and CDR2 sequences are LNHDA and SQIVND (reference sequence). V shed 6 bases, J shed 5 bases, and the junction held 16 bases outside the gene matches.

The rearrangement uses TRBV28 and TRBJ2-5; 7 bases are shared with TRBD1. Germline assignment: CDR1 MDHEN and CDR2 SYDVKM. After removal of 4 bases from V and 3 bases from J, the junction contained 5 bases not matched to a gene. CDR3 length equals 14 residues. The CDR3 sequence is CASSSDREEETQYF. The CDR3 bases are TGTGCCAGCAGTTCCGACAGGGAAGAAGAGACCCAGTACTTC.

V gene TRBV5-4 combines with J gene TRBJ2-1; TRBD2 agrees at 9 bases. V lost 5 bases to trimming and J lost 0 bases; unmatched junction nucleotides: 6. Germline CDR1 SGHNT, CDR2 YYREEE (reference sequence). The CDR3 runs 16 residues. The CDR3 region is CASSGAGGPSYNEQFF. CDR3 coding DNA: TGTGCCAGCAGTGGAGCGGGAGGCCCCTCCTACAATGAGCAGTTCTTC.

This chain joins TRBV4-3 and TRBJ2-7; 8 nucleotides match TRBD1. Germline CDR1 LGHNA, CDR2 YSLEER. The CDR3 has 14 residues. Trimming at V came to 3 bases and at J to 4 bases, leaving 5 bases not matched to a gene. The DNA for the CDR3 is TGCGCCAGCAGCCATCAGGGGGCGGGTTACGAGCAGTACTTC. Amino acid sequence: CASSHQGAGYEQYF.

This clone was seen only a few times. V gene TRBV7-9 combines with J gene TRBJ1-5; D possibly corresponds to TRBD1 (5 bases). Trimming took 1 base from V and 1 from J, leaving 14 bases between them. CDR3 length equals 17 residues. Germline values: CDR1 SEHNR, CDR2 FQNEAQ (reference sequence). The CDR3 reads CASSLGLGEWSNQPQHF. Here the CDR3 DNA reads TGTGCCAGCAGCTTAGGATTAGGGGAATGGAGCAATCAGCCCCAGCATTTT. Based on the CDR3 plus reference TRBV7-9 and TRBJ1-5, the full variable domain is DTGVSQNPRHKITKRGQNVTFRCDPISEHNRLYWYRQTLGQGPEFLTYFQNEAQLEKSRLLSDRFSAERPKGSFSTLEIQRTEQGDSAMYLCASSLGLGEWSNQPQHFGDGTRLSIL.

The chain joins TRBV19 to TRBJ2-5; D gene uncertain. The CDR3 length is 14 residues. Germline V CDR1 and CDR2: LNHDA, SQIVND (reference sequence). The V end was cut by 3 bases, the J end by 1 base, with 9 bases between. The CDR3 region has the DNA TGTGCCAGTAGTATTTCGACAAGCCAAGAGACCCAGTACTTC. Its translation: CASSISTSQETQYF.

This clone appeared a single time. The chain recombines TRBV9 with TRBJ2-1; D uncertain. Trimming pared 0 bases from V and 0 bases from J, leaving 7 bases between. This CDR3 is 15 amino acids long. From germline, CDR1 is SGDLS and CDR2 YYNGEE. The CDR3 sequence: CASSVDLSSYNEQFF. The CDR3 nucleotides read TGTGCCAGCAGCGTAGACCTCAGCTCCTACAATGAGCAGTTCTTC.

The chain combines TRBV19 with TRBJ2-5; the match to TRBD1 covers 8 bases. V trimming: 5 bases; J trimming: 5 bases; junction bases outside the gene matches: 10. This CDR3 comprises 15 residues. Germline V gives CDR1 LNHDA, CDR2 SQIVND (reference sequence). The CDR3 DNA reads as TGTGCCAGTAGTGCACAGGGGGAGTTGAGGGAGACCCAGTACTTC. It yields the protein CASSAQGELRETQYF.

This chain connects TRBV9 to TRBJ2-2; D might be TRBD2 (6 bases). Trimming stripped 4 bases from V and 2 bases from J, with 15 bases between. From germline, CDR1 is SGDLS and CDR2 YYNGEE. The length of the CDR3 is 16 residues. The CDR3 loop reads CASSLSSAPNTGELFF. In DNA form, the CDR3 reads TGTGCCAGCAGCCTATCTAGCGCCCCCAACACCGGGGAGCTGTTTTTT.

V usage is TRBV24-1 and J usage is TRBJ2-7, with TRBD1 matching 8 bases. Trimming removed 2 bases from V and 5 bases from J; junction bases left unmatched: 7. CDR3 length: 15 amino acids. Germline V lookup: CDR1 KGHDR, CDR2 SFDVKD. The CDR3 nucleotides read TGTGCCACCAGTGATTCCCCGACAGGGGATCACGAGCAGTACTTC. This translates into CATSDSPTGDHEQYF.

V is TRBV10-3 and J is TRBJ2-3; 9 nucleotides align to TRBD1. CDR1 is ENHRY and CDR2 is SYGVKD in the germline V gene. This CDR3 comprises 15 residues. V shed 5 bases and J 1 base; nucleotides not matched to a gene: 4. The CDR3 loop reads CAISLQGARTDTQYF. In nucleotides, the CDR3 is TGTGCCATCAGTCTACAGGGGGCCCGCACAGATACGCAGTATTTT.

This clone was counted a single time. The chain combines TRBV4-1 with TRBJ2-2; the match to TRBD2 covers 11 bases. The CDR3 extends over 18 amino acids. CDR1 MGHRA and CDR2 YSYEKL come from the germline V gene. The J segment lost 0 bases and the V segment lost 2 bases, leaving 5 bases of the junction unmatched. The CDR3 nucleotides are TGCGCCAGCAGCCAAACACCGGGACTAGCGGCGAACACCGGGGAGCTGTTTTTT. This translates into CASSQTPGLAANTGELFF.